This TCR beta chain was observed in a study of regulatory T cells in long-lasting Graves disease (dated by TCRdb to the early 2020s). With respect to the entire study: Newly diagnosed Graves' disease patients had taken antithyroid drugs for less than 3 months. This study used TCR sequencing and RNA sequencing of peripheral blood to compare persistent Graves' disease patients against newly diagnosed Graves' disease patients. A total of roughly 35 samples underwent TCR sequencing, from about 13 patients with persistent Graves' disease and 20 or so patients with newly diagnosed Graves' disease. The study was conducted in China and was registered as a clinical trial. The study at large found these results: Persistent disease showed preferential use of TRBV28, TRBJ1-2 and TRBJ2-5, whereas newly diagnosed disease favored TRBV20-1 and TRBJ2-1. Peripheral blood alone was examined, since thyroid tissue, which constituted the primary lesion, could not be accessed. As a limitation, the authors acknowledged that the small sample size may reduce accuracy. Persistent Graves' disease patients showed lower TCR Shannon entropy and fewer highly expanded clones than newly diagnosed patients, suggesting clonal expansion. Only the TCR beta chain was sequenced and analyzed. More public clonotypes were shared among persistent patients (2,741) than among newly diagnosed patients (approximately 930).

Via the germline V gene, CDR1 is SGHTA and CDR2 FQGTGA. Spanning cysteine to phenylalanine, the CDR3 consists of 14 amino acids. Kept here is only the CDR3 DNA, which spans 42 bases and is read in frame from base 1. Cut back by 1 base and 5 bases, the V and J ends lie 11 bases apart. Receptor libraries were prepared by multiplex PCR. Sequencing relied on an Illumina HiSeq 4000. TCR beta libraries were built with iRepertoire HTBI primers and Arm-PCR amplification of CDR3 regions. Gel purification was performed on PCR products prior to sequencing. In the paper's pipeline: Across samples, 55 to 80 TRBV and 12 to 15 TRBJ segments were identified and used for gene usage analysis of CDR3 amino acid clonotypes. COPE and FqMerger were used to merge the filtered high-quality paired reads into contigs. Contigs were aligned with BLAST to IMGT TRBV, TRBD and TRBJ reference genes, and CDR3 was defined per IMGT. Any clonotype with a frequency above 0.1% was counted as a highly expanded clone. Shannon entropy was used to measure repertoire diversity, and the Gini coefficient was used to measure V-J evenness. Public clonotypes were defined as clonotypes shared by more than one individual. The public reads were run again by TCRdb, first through fastp at Q25 and then through MiXCR, and only productive beta chains were kept. Every distinct CDR3 protein forms one entry, paired with its most common genes and DNA. Clone size and V and J calls follow TCRdb, not the original study. In all, the sample holds about 560,000 distinct CDR3 sequences, and around 15% of those were seen once. The ten most abundant clones make up around 12% of the sample.

This clonotype was counted at least ten times. The antigen this receptor binds is unknown. Nothing much larger sits one base from this clone, and base qualities are not available. The time point label corresponds to: newly diagnosed GD, antithyroid drugs for less than 3 months. RNA was extracted from PBMCs in TRIzol for both TCR sequencing and RNA sequencing. The diagnosis of Graves' disease was made according to American Thyroid Association guidelines. The patients came from an endocrinology department in Xi'an, China. Each patient gave 9 to 10 milliliters of peripheral blood, collected in an EDTA anticoagulant tube. Ficoll Paque Plus density gradient separation was used to isolate PBMCs, and no further T cell sorting was done. An Agilent 2100 Bioanalyzer and agarose gel were used to assess RNA quality, and a NanoDrop 2000 was used to measure RNA concentration. The sample was also reused in another study, on T cells in Graves' hyperthyroidism and ophthalmopathy. The second study, in turn, reports: Stable Graves' hyperthyroidism was defined as the absence of progression to ophthalmopathy over 18 months of follow-up. Hyperthyroidism patients were aged 18 to 65 years and newly diagnosed, with disease duration of less than 2 months. Patients with uncontrolled infections, other autoimmune diseases, pregnancy or lactation were excluded. Diagnoses were based on clinical symptoms, serum thyroxine and TRAb, thyroid ultrasound and orbital computed tomography. For the first round of RT-PCR on the TCR CDR3, the HTBI primer set was used together with the Qiagen OneStep RT-PCR kit. Blood samples also contained most of the expanded thyroid clonotypes (frequency above 0.001), which suggests that blood repertoires may reflect thyroid immune responses. A model built on a 13 V-J signature distinguished ophthalmopathy from stable hyperthyroidism, reaching 85% to 90% sensitivity and 81.08% specificity in cross-validation and 80%/75% in testing. In validation, progression to ophthalmopathy was predicted by the model with roughly 69% sensitivity and nearly 75% specificity, a median of roughly 6.4 months before onset. To identify TCR V-J signatures that set the groups apart, the researchers used a discovery cohort of approximately 98 patients, made up of fewer than 50 with Graves' ophthalmopathy and 57 with stable Graves' hyperthyroidism. An independent validation cohort of under 20 hyperthyroidism patients and approximately 16 patients who later progressed to ophthalmopathy tested prospective prediction of ophthalmopathy. The 100 or so discovery patients were randomly split 7:3 into training and test sets. In addition, the study compared T-cell repertoires in thyroid tissue and in blood from five or six Graves' hyperthyroidism patients. Once sampling was done, hyperthyroidism patients were given methimazole at a starting dose of 30 mg daily, whereas ophthalmopathy patients were given high-dose intravenous methylprednisolone. The libraries were constructed in a second round of multiplex PCR and then size-selected and purified. The libraries were sequenced on an Illumina HiSeq2000 using paired-end 100 bp reads. SOAPnuke was used to process the raw data, removing reads that contained adapters or uncalled bases, had a mean Phred below 15, or lacked an exact match to the constant primer or identifier. COPE v1.2.5 was used to merge high-quality paired reads, and clonotypes were defined as unique nucleotide sequences. MiTCR v1.1 was used to align clonotypes to the IMGT TRBV, TRBD and TRBJ reference segments. Analysis was restricted to V-J combinations with a frequency above 0.0001, which covered just over 98% of repertoires. A TCS score was defined as the ratio of F50 (clonal expansion) to E x V (chaos), with BLOSUM62-based TCRdist applied between CDR3 peptides within each V-J. Welch's t-statistics and random forest reduced fewer than 550 V-J features to roughly 13, which were used in a naive Bayes classifier (R e1071). Sample size was not statistically predetermined, and investigators were not blinded to group allocation. The paper describes TCR Vbeta CDR3 sequencing of about 140 peripheral blood samples, made up of roughly 40 ophthalmopathy patients, approximately 76 hyperthyroidism patients and roughly 17 progressor patients.

The receptor's source is a man younger than 35 with Graves disease. Donor details come from another sample of the same person, matched by shared clones. The chain is encoded by TRBV7-3 joined to TRBJ2-5; the D segment could be TRBD1, given 7 matching bases. The specimen comprised peripheral blood mononuclear cells (PBMCs), sampled at new diagnosis, from a patient treated with antithyroid drugs. The sequence in DNA is TGTGCCAGCAGCTTAATCCCAGGGGGGGAGACCCAGTACTTC. This gives the protein CASSLIPGGETQYF.